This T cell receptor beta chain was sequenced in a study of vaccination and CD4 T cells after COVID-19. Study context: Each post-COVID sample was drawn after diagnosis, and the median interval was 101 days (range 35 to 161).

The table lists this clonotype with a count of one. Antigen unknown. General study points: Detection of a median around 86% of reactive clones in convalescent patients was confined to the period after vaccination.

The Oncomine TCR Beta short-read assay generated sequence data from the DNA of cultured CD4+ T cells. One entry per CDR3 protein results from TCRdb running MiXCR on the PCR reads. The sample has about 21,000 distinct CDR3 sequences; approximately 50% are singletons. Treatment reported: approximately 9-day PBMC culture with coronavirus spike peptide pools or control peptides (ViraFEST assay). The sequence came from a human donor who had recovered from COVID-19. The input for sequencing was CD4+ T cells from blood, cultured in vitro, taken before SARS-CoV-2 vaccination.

For the CDR3, the DNA is TGTGCCAGCAGCGTAGCGGGACACAAAGCAGATACGCAGTATTTT. Its translation: CASSVAGHKADTQYF. The chain employs TRBV9 and TRBJ2-3, with D perhaps matching TRBD1 (6 bases). Germline values: CDR1 SGDLS, CDR2 YYNGEE. The CDR3 is made up of 15 amino acids. Trimming shortened V by 0 bases and J by 4 bases, and 12 bases separated the two germline ends.